The entry below describes one TCR beta chain. Its antigen is currently unknown. Time point defined: cycle 4 day 1 (C4D1), after about 6 weeks of nivolumab. All patients relapsed after autologous stem cell transplantation, and brentuximab vedotin exposure varied. TCRdb's copy holds only in-frame clones and misses some; the assay was immunoSEQ multiplex PCR. Of tens of thousands of clones listed, 90% were seen once; the top ten hold around 13%. Germline loops: CDR1 SGHDN, CDR2 FVKESK. The CDR3 runs to 15 residues. V gave up 1 base and J gave up 2 bases; unmatched junction bases: 4. The data derive from a study of PD-1 blockade in classical Hodgkin lymphoma. Study-level findings and limits: It was among complete responders that baseline diversity resembled that of newly diagnosed patients. Significant TCR diversity gains by C4D1 occurred in CD4+ but not CD8+ cells.

This sequence joins TRBV14 and TRBJ1-1; 7 bases match TRBD1. The sample was peripheral blood mononuclear cells (PBMCs), taken before the fourth cycle of nivolumab. The receptor was isolated from a human donor with classical Hodgkin lymphoma. The CDR3 loop is CASSQGGTVNTEAFF. CDR3 in DNA: TGTGCCAGCAGCCAAGGGGGGACAGTTAACACTGAAGCTTTCTTT.